This T cell receptor (beta chain) was profiled in a study of human T cells and chemical hapten exposure. The overall study: During the roughly 26-week study period, patients had diphenylcyclopropenone applied to the scalp every week. Study-level findings and limits: The donors suffered from alopecia, so their immune response may not match that of healthy people.

MiXCR, run by TCRdb on the RACE reads, gives a single entry per CDR3 protein. The sample gives over 100,000 distinct CDR3 sequences, around 10% of which show up once; approximately 2.5% is in the top ten. Only a few counts were recorded for this clonotype. Antigen specificity is unknown. Time point specified: patch test 3, about 24 weeks after DPC sensitization. Treatment of the sample: therapeutic diphenylcyclopropenone sensitization with weekly scalp DPC. Germline V CDR1 and CDR2: SGHTA, FQGNSA. The CDR3 loop spans 17 amino acids. After removal of 3 bases from V and 3 bases from J, the junction contained 9 bases not matched to a gene.

Sequenced material: whole blood, taken in connection with sensitization to the hapten diphenylcyclopropenone (DPC). This sequence originates from a woman between 50 and 59 years old with alopecia areata. Some clones in this sample may be carry-over from other donors' samples. The V call is TRBV7-2, the J call TRBJ1-3; 9 nucleotides match TRBD1. This CDR3 reads CASSFEIQGAHGNTIYF. CDR3 nucleotide sequence: TGTGCCAGCAGCTTCGAAATACAGGGGGCGCATGGAAACACCATATATTTT.